The rows below give T cell receptor beta chains drawn from one sample of a study of technical replicates of blood from a few donors. TCRdb's table, derived via immunoSEQ multiplex PCR, lists solely in-frame clones and lacks some. The sample consists of fewer than 90,000 clones, around 94% of them appearing once. Sequenced sample: T cells isolated from PBMCs. The source is a human donor in good health. The CDR3 runs from the conserved cysteine through the conserved F or W. Fields, in order: CDR3 length, clone size, V gene, D gene, J gene, CDR3 DNA, CDR3 protein. D genes are given only for firm matches. Rows give clone size only sometimes, using once, few, many, or a class for an expanded clone.

>16|NA|TRBV6-1|NA|TRBJ2-4
TGTGCCAGCAGTGCTCGCAGGGATGTGGTCAAAAACATTCAGTACTTC
CASSARRDVVKNIQYF
>15|NA|TRBV6-6|TRBD1|TRBJ1-5
TGTGCCAGCAGTCCGGACAGGACTTACAATCAGCCCCAGCATTTT
CASSPDRTYNQPQHF
>16|few|TRBV5-4|NA|TRBJ1-1
TGTGCCAGCAGCTTGGCAACTTTTTCCATGAACACTGAAGCTTTCTTT
CASSLATFSMNTEAFF
>13|few|TRBV28|NA|TRBJ1-2
TGTGCCAGCAGAGGACAGTTTAACTATGGCTACACCTTC
CASRGQFNYGYTF
>15|NA|TRBV6-4|TRBD2|TRBJ2-3
TGTGCCAGCAGCCACGGGGGGGCCTGGGCAGATACGCAGTATTTT
CASSHGGAWADTQYF
>10|NA|TRBV29-1|NA|TRBJ1-1
TGCAGCGTTACGACTAAAGGGGCTTTCTTT
CSVTTKGAFF
>15|NA|TRBV2|TRBD1|TRBJ2-5
TGTGCCAGCAGACTTGGGACAGGGGGAAGAGAGACCCAGTACTTC
CASRLGTGGRETQYF
>13|NA|TRBV10-1|NA|TRBJ2-1
TGCGCCAGCAGTGGCGTACCGGGGAATGAGCAGTTCTTC
CASSGVPGNEQFF
>16|NA|TRBV4-2|NA|TRBJ2-2
TGTGCCAGCAGCCAAGGTAGCGGAGCGAACACCGGGGAGCTGTTTTTT
CASSQGSGANTGELFF
>11|NA|TRBV9|NA|TRBJ2-2
TGTGCCAGCAGCGCGACCGGGGAGCTGTTTTTT
CASSATGELFF
>13|NA|TRBV27|TRBD1|TRBJ1-2
TGTGCCAGCAGTTTAACTGGACAGGGGGGCTACACCTTC
CASSLTGQGGYTF
>13|NA|TRBV6-4|TRBD1|TRBJ1-6
TGTGCCAGCAGTGGGGACAGGGGTAAACCCCTCCACTTT
CASSGDRGKPLHF
>18|NA|TRBV28|NA|TRBJ2-6
TGTGCCAGCAGTTTGGGGCACATCTCTCACTCTGGGGCCAACGTCCTGACTTTC
CASSLGHISHSGANVLTF
>16|NA|TRBV6-6|NA|TRBJ1-2
TGTGCCAGCAGTACCTTTACTACGGGATCTGGTTATGGCTACACCTTC
CASSTFTTGSGYGYTF
>17|NA|TRBV7-6|NA|TRBJ2-6
TGTGCCAGCAGCTTAGTAAGCCCAGGCAACTGGGCCAACGTCCTGACTTTC
CASSLVSPGNWANVLTF
>16|NA|TRBV27|TRBD1|TRBJ1-2
TGTGCCAGCAGTCCGGGACAGGGAACACTTAACTATGGCTACACCTTC
CASSPGQGTLNYGYTF